The clone carrying this T cell receptor beta chain was recorded at least ten times. The antigen remains unidentified. This sample's TCRbeta library carried unique molecular identifier barcodes. TCRdb called the PCR reads again in MiXCR, with one record for every CDR3 protein. The sample shows about 180,000 distinct CDR3 sequences, 8.5% to 14% of them seen only once. This sample was included in a study of T-cell reconstitution after alpha-beta-depleted transplantation in children. Regarding the study as a whole: Reportedly, roughly two months post-transplant, alpha-beta T cells arose from several hundred expanded graft clones. Newly produced T cells mostly accounted for T-cell counts and diversity one year post-transplant. Surviving recipient cells, namely T cells and thymic progenitors, were the source of high day-60 TCRbeta diversity in some patients.

Trimming removed 4 bases at V and 1 base at J, with 13 bases between. CDR3 length: 16 amino acids. Germline V gene lookup returns CDR1 KGHDR and CDR2 SFDVKD. The sequence came from a boy under 10 years old with acute myeloid leukemia, due to receive a stem cell transplant. The input for sequencing was PBMCs, taken before TCRalphabeta/CD19-depleted stem cell transplant. This chain uses TRBV24-1 with TRBJ2-1, with a weak D call TRBD2 (6 bases). CDR3: CATSDAGTGSYNEQFF. The CDR3 DNA reads TGTGCCACCAGTGACGCCGGGACTGGATCCTACAATGAGCAGTTCTTC.